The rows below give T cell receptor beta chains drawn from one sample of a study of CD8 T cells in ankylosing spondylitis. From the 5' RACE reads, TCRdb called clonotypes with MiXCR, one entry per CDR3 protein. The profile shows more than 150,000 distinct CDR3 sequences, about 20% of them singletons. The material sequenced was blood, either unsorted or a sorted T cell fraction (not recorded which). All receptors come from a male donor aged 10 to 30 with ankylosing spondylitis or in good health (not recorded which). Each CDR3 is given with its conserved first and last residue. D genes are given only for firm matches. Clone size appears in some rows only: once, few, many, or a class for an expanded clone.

DNA: TGTGCCAGCAGCCAAGAAAGGGCCGGGAGGTATAATGAGCAGTTCTTC; CDR3: CASSQERAGRYNEQFF; size: many; J: TRBJ2-1; V: TRBV4-2; D: TRBD2
DNA: TGTGCCAGCAGTATCCGAAGGGGATCCTACAATGAGCAGTTCTTC; CDR3: CASSIRRGSYNEQFF; size: few; J: TRBJ2-1; V: TRBV12-3/TRBV12-4; D: -
DNA: TGTGCCAGCAGTTACTCGGGCGGGCGTCAGGACAATGAGCAGTTCTTC; CDR3: CASSYSGGRQDNEQFF; size: many; J: TRBJ2-1; V: TRBV6-5; D: -
DNA: TGCGCCAGCAGCAAGGGACTAGCGGGAGACAATGAGCAGTTCTTC; CDR3: CASSKGLAGDNEQFF; size: many; J: TRBJ2-1; V: TRBV5-1; D: TRBD2
DNA: TGTGCCAGCAGCCAACCCCGTGGCTCTTGGAACACTGAAGCTTTCTTT; CDR3: CASSQPRGSWNTEAFF; size: many; J: TRBJ1-1; V: TRBV16; D: -
DNA: TGCGCCAGCAGCCAAGACAACGGGGGGGAAAAACTGTTTTTT; CDR3: CASSQDNGGEKLFF; size: few; J: TRBJ1-4; V: TRBV4-3; D: -
DNA: TGTGCCACCAGCAGAGAAGGCGGATTTGGGCAGTTCTTC; CDR3: CATSREGGFGQFF; size: many; J: TRBJ2-1; V: TRBV15; D: -
DNA: TGTGCCTGGAGTGTATCTTGGGATCCGGGGAATGAGCAGTTCTTC; CDR3: CAWSVSWDPGNEQFF; size: -; J: TRBJ2-1; V: TRBV30; D: -
DNA: TGTGCCAGCAGTTACGAGGTCGATGGATCTGGGGCCAACGTCCTGACTTTC; CDR3: CASSYEVDGSGANVLTF; size: many; J: TRBJ2-6; V: TRBV6-2/TRBV6-3; D: -
DNA: TGCAGTGCTAGAGATGGCGTGCTACGGGACTCCTTAACCTTT; CDR3: CSARDGVLRDSLTF; size: -; J: TRBJ2-3; V: TRBV20-1; D: -
DNA: TGCAGTGCTAGAGATGGGCGGGAGGATCATGAGCAGTTCTTC; CDR3: CSARDGREDHEQFF; size: many; J: TRBJ2-1; V: TRBV20-1; D: TRBD2
DNA: TGTGCCAGCAGCTCGTCCCATGAGCAGTTCTTC; CDR3: CASSSSHEQFF; size: many; J: TRBJ2-1; V: TRBV7-9; D: -
DNA: TGTGCCAGCAGTTCCCCGGGCCTAAACCAAGGCGAGCAGTACTTC; CDR3: CASSSPGLNQGEQYF; size: few; J: TRBJ2-7; V: TRBV27; D: -
DNA: TGTGCCAGCAGTTCCGGGACTAGGTACAATGAGCAGTTCTTC; CDR3: CASSSGTRYNEQFF; size: many; J: TRBJ2-1; V: TRBV5-5; D: TRBD2
DNA: TGTGCCAGCAGCGTAGGGGGCAGGCAAAAATACGAGCAGTACTTC; CDR3: CASSVGGRQKYEQYF; size: -; J: TRBJ2-7; V: TRBV9; D: -
DNA: TGCGCCAGCAGCTATGACGGGGAAATTGAGACCCAGTACTTC; CDR3: CASSYDGEIETQYF; size: many; J: TRBJ2-5; V: TRBV5-1; D: -
DNA: TGTGCCACCTCCGTGGGGGAGGGAAACAATGAGCAGTTCTTC; CDR3: CATSVGEGNNEQFF; size: many; J: TRBJ2-1; V: TRBV15; D: TRBD2
DNA: TGCGCCAGCAGCCAAGTGGGGGGACCCAGGGGAGATACGCAGTATTTT; CDR3: CASSQVGGPRGDTQYF; size: many; J: TRBJ2-3; V: TRBV4-1; D: -
DNA: TGCGCCAGCAGCTTGGATGGTCTAGCGGGATCCAGGGATACGCAGTATTTT; CDR3: CASSLDGLAGSRDTQYF; size: many; J: TRBJ2-3; V: TRBV5-1; D: TRBD2
DNA: TGTGCCACCTCCTATGCGGGAGGGAGAGGGGAGACCCAGTACTTC; CDR3: CATSYAGGRGETQYF; size: -; J: TRBJ2-5; V: TRBV12-3/TRBV12-4; D: TRBD2
DNA: TGTGCCAGCAGGGGGGCTAACACTGAAGCTTTCTTT; CDR3: CASRGANTEAFF; size: many; J: TRBJ1-1; V: TRBV6-2/TRBV6-3; D: -
DNA: TGTGCCAGCAGCCAATCAGGGCAGGTCGGCGGCTACACCTTC; CDR3: CASSQSGQVGGYTF; size: many; J: TRBJ1-2; V: TRBV4-2; D: -
DNA: TGTGCCATCAGTGACGGGGGACTCGCGGCCAACGTCCTGACTTTC; CDR3: CAISDGGLAANVLTF; size: many; J: TRBJ2-6; V: TRBV10-3; D: -
DNA: TGTGCCTGGAGTACGACTAGCGGGCCCTACAATGAGCAGTTCTTC; CDR3: CAWSTTSGPYNEQFF; size: many; J: TRBJ2-1; V: TRBV30; D: TRBD2
DNA: TGCAGCGCCCCGACAGGAGAGACCCAGTACTTC; CDR3: CSAPTGETQYF; size: -; J: TRBJ2-5; V: TRBV29-1; D: -
DNA: TGTGCCGGTGGAGGTTATAGCAATCAGCCCCAGCATTTT; CDR3: CAGGGYSNQPQHF; size: many; J: TRBJ1-5; V: TRBV19; D: -
DNA: TGTGCCAGCAGCATAAGGGACATACCCCCAACCGAGACCCAGTACTTC; CDR3: CASSIRDIPPTETQYF; size: many; J: TRBJ2-5; V: TRBV11-2; D: -
DNA: TGTGCCAGCAGTGAACGGACAGGCGGAAGCAATCAGCCCCAGCATTTT; CDR3: CASSERTGGSNQPQHF; size: many; J: TRBJ1-5; V: TRBV12-3/TRBV12-4; D: TRBD1
DNA: TGCGCCAGCAGCCCAACTCGACAGGGGCCCCCGAACACTGAAGCTTTCTTT; CDR3: CASSPTRQGPPNTEAFF; size: many; J: TRBJ1-1; V: TRBV5-1; D: TRBD1
DNA: TGTGCCAGCAGCCTGCCCTCTAGCGGGAGGCGCGAGCAGTTCTTC; CDR3: CASSLPSSGRREQFF; size: many; J: TRBJ2-1; V: TRBV3-1; D: TRBD2
DNA: TGTGCCAGCAGCTCAACCGGGGCCACAGATACGCAGTATTTT; CDR3: CASSSTGATDTQYF; size: many; J: TRBJ2-3; V: TRBV7-3; D: -
DNA: TGCAGTGCTAGAGCAGGTACAGCGACAGAGACCCAGTACTTC; CDR3: CSARAGTATETQYF; size: many; J: TRBJ2-5; V: TRBV20-1; D: -
DNA: TGCGCCAGCAGCTTGGGACAGGGGAGCTATGGCTACACCTTC; CDR3: CASSLGQGSYGYTF; size: many; J: TRBJ1-2; V: TRBV5-1; D: TRBD1
DNA: TGTGCCAGCAGCCAGTACGCGCCCGGAGAGAGCTCCTACGAGCAGTACTTC; CDR3: CASSQYAPGESSYEQYF; size: many; J: TRBJ2-7; V: TRBV5-6; D: -
DNA: TGTGCCAGCAGTTACCCCGGGAGGCCCTACGAGCAGTACTTC; CDR3: CASSYPGRPYEQYF; size: many; J: TRBJ2-7; V: TRBV6-5; D: TRBD2
DNA: TGTGCCAGCAGTGAATGGAGGGACAGGGACGGCTACACCTTC; CDR3: CASSEWRDRDGYTF; size: many; J: TRBJ1-2; V: TRBV25-1; D: TRBD1
DNA: TGTGCCACCAGTGACCCGCGGGAGAACGCAGATACGCAGTATTTT; CDR3: CATSDPRENADTQYF; size: many; J: TRBJ2-3; V: TRBV24-1; D: TRBD2
DNA: TGTGCCAGCAGCCCGTGGGACGGTGATGGCTACACCTTC; CDR3: CASSPWDGDGYTF; size: -; J: TRBJ1-2; V: TRBV3-1; D: -
DNA: TGCAGCGTTGAAGATCGGACTGGCAATAACTATGGCTACACCTTC; CDR3: CSVEDRTGNNYGYTF; size: -; J: TRBJ1-2; V: TRBV29-1; D: -
DNA: TGTGCCAGCAGCTTAAGCTCCGGGGCCTACACTGAAGCTTTCTTT; CDR3: CASSLSSGAYTEAFF; size: many; J: TRBJ1-1; V: TRBV7-2; D: -
DNA: TGTGCCAGCAGTTTTAGGGTAGCGGGAGACGTTTGGTACTTC; CDR3: CASSFRVAGDVWYF; size: many; J: TRBJ2-5; V: TRBV28; D: TRBD2
DNA: TGTGCCAGCAATCAGGGACTAAATGAGCAGTTCTTC; CDR3: CASNQGLNEQFF; size: many; J: TRBJ2-1; V: TRBV12-3/TRBV12-4; D: TRBD2
DNA: TGTGCCAGCAGTTTAGGAGGGACTAGCGAAAATACGCAGTATTTT; CDR3: CASSLGGTSENTQYF; size: many; J: TRBJ2-3; V: TRBV12-3/TRBV12-4; D: TRBD2
DNA: TGTGCCAGCAGTCGTCCGGGGCCCAATGAGCAGTTCTTC; CDR3: CASSRPGPNEQFF; size: many; J: TRBJ2-1; V: TRBV28; D: -
DNA: TGTGCCAGCAGGGGGGGGGAAAACGGGGAGCTGTTTTTT; CDR3: CASRGGENGELFF; size: many; J: TRBJ2-2; V: TRBV12-3/TRBV12-4; D: TRBD2
DNA: TGCGCCAGCAGCCAATACTACAGGGCCGCCAAAAACATTCAGTACTTC; CDR3: CASSQYYRAAKNIQYF; size: many; J: TRBJ2-4; V: TRBV4-3; D: -
DNA: TGCAGTGCTACATCGGGACTAGCGGGAGGGGGCTATGAGCAGTTCTTC; CDR3: CSATSGLAGGGYEQFF; size: few; J: TRBJ2-1; V: TRBV20-1; D: TRBD2
DNA: TGCAGTGCTAGCCAGCCTAGCGGGAGTCATTTCTTC; CDR3: CSASQPSGSHFF; size: many; J: TRBJ2-1; V: TRBV20-1; D: TRBD2
DNA: TGTGCCAGCACAGGTAGAGGCACCGGGGAGCTGTTTTTT; CDR3: CASTGRGTGELFF; size: many; J: TRBJ2-2; V: TRBV6-2/TRBV6-3; D: -
DNA: TGCGCCAGCAGCCCCCGAAGTGTCCTAGCGGGAGGGGCTGAGGCCAAAAACATTCAGTACTTC; CDR3: CASSPRSVLAGGAEAKNIQYF; size: many; J: TRBJ2-4; V: TRBV4-1; D: TRBD2
DNA: TGTGCCAGCAGAGGGGTCCAGGATCATCAGCCCCAGCATTTT; CDR3: CASRGVQDHQPQHF; size: many; J: TRBJ1-5; V: TRBV27; D: -
DNA: TGTGCCAGCAGCTTAGGTGGGGTAGCGGGAGTCACAGATACGCAGTATTTT; CDR3: CASSLGGVAGVTDTQYF; size: many; J: TRBJ2-3; V: TRBV7-2; D: TRBD2
DNA: TGCAGCGCGCGGCACAGGGGAATGAACACTGAAGCTTTCTTT; CDR3: CSARHRGMNTEAFF; size: -; J: TRBJ1-1; V: TRBV29-1; D: TRBD1